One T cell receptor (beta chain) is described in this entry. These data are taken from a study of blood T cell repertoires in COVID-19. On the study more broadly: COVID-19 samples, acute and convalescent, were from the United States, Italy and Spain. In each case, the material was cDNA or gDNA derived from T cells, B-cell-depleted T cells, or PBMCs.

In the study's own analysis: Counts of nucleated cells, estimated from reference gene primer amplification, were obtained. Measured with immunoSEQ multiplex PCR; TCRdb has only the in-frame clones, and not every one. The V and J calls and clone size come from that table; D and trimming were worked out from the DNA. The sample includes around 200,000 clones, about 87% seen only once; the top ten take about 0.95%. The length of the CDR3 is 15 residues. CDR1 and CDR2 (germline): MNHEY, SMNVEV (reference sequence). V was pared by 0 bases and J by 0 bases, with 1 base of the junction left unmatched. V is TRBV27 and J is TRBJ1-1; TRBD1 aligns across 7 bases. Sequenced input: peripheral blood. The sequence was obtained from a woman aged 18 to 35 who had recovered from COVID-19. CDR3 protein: CASSLSDRMNTEAFF. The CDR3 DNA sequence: TGTGCCAGCAGTTTATCGGACAGGATGAACACTGAAGCTTTCTTT.